This T cell receptor beta chain was sequenced during a study of cytomegalovirus exposure and HLA in healthy donors listed by TCRdb under 2017. About the investigation overall: According to an earlier analysis of 587 of the donors, about 190 million T cells yielded over 90 million unique TCR beta sequences and 276 Gb of sequence data. Around 320 gigabases of sequencing data and tens of millions of unique TCR sequences were included in an early release covering several hundred HLA-typed donors. Among the approximately 430 genotyped donors, 81% belonged to the genetic ancestry cluster associated with self-reported Caucasian donors. The study aimed to test whether cataloging public T cell receptors could reveal signatures of past pathogen exposure. Using immunosequencing, the study profiled T cell repertoires from 666 subjects and related those repertoires to cytomegalovirus serostatus. Along with the approximately 700-subject first cohort, a separate validation cohort of more than 90 different subjects was used. The study combined high-throughput TCR immunosequencing, statistical association of individual TCRs with disease status, and machine learning to predict cytomegalovirus infection status. In a later analysis, previously published TCR beta repertoires from 500 to 750 donors were re-analyzed and high-resolution HLA genotyping was added so that TCR occurrence patterns could be studied. The later analysis used no new phenotypic data to find candidate immune exposures, relying instead on TCR beta sequences and their occurrence across donors. An earlier analysis of 450 to 750 of the donors used high-throughput TCR beta sequencing to judge whether each TCR beta V gene segment behaved as functional or pseudogenic. Donor age, sex, ethnicity and CMV serostatus were compiled alongside the repertoire data. Genome-wide SNP genotypes for about 55% of the roughly 670 donors were used in a later genetic analysis, which treated that subset as a discovery cohort. All discovery cohort repertoires had been generated on a single sequencing platform. Both class I and class II loci were covered by HLA typing, at four-digit resolution. Typing coverage differed by locus: A, B, C, DRB1 and DQB1 were typed in roughly 629-630 donors, DQA1 in around 500, DPA1 in roughly 590, and DPB1 in just under 490. Because of strong linkage in the cohort, a few DR-DQ haplotypes were treated as single units for association and clustering. Among roughly 400 genotyped donors of the cohort, an average of approximately 240,000 unique TCR beta nucleotide sequences was sequenced per donor, of which roughly 18% were non-productive.

Preparation of the library involved the immunoSEQ multiplex PCR assay. A mixture of 60 forward primers for TCR Vbeta segments and 13 reverse primers for TCR Jbeta segments was used in the multiplex PCR. The CDR3 region of rearranged TCR beta genes was amplified from genomic DNA by a multiplex PCR assay. The Illumina HiSeq System was used to sequence the amplified TCR beta libraries as 87-base-pair reads. On the authors' methods: A later analysis counted about 80 million unique TCR beta chains across the 690 or so repertoires, and some 11 million of these chains were shared by at least two donors. Raw reads were error-corrected and collapsed into unique sequences with a nearest-neighbor algorithm that merged closely related sequences to remove PCR and sequencing errors. CDR3 sequences were aligned to IMGT reference sequences to assign V, D and J gene segments. For a sequence to be retained, a match of at least six nucleotides to both a V gene segment and a J gene segment was required. A rearrangement counted as productive if the CDR3 had no stop codons and remained in frame with V and J, and every other rearrangement counted as non-productive. CDR3 was defined by IMGT convention, running from the second conserved V-encoded cysteine to the conserved J-encoded phenylalanine. In an earlier analysis of 587 of the donors, sequences lacking an unambiguous match to a single V gene segment were excluded. An earlier analysis of 587 of the donors classified V segments as functional when productive rearrangements were above 56.7% and as segregating when the standard deviation between donors was above 5%. A statistical classification framework was developed to diagnose cytomegalovirus status using the catalog of TCR beta chain sequences. In a later analysis, V and J genes were assigned by comparing TCR nucleotide sequences against IMGT/GENE-DB human TR gene sequences. In a later analysis, CDR3 sequences and most-parsimonious VDJ recombination scenarios were assigned using the TCRdist pipeline. A later analysis defined each TCR beta chain by its CDR3 amino acid sequence plus V-gene family, and excluded reads lacking a unique V-gene family. To address suspected cross-contamination and a sequencing artifact, a later analysis removed a few hundred highly shared, low-generation-probability nucleotide sequences. In a later analysis, a clonal expansion index for each public chain was calculated from normalized within-repertoire ranks of inferred template counts. Generation probabilities in a later analysis came from a VDJ recombination model fitted to out-of-frame rearrangements, and those results were checked against IGoR. In a later analysis, hypergeometric tests were used to score TCR-TCR, TCR-HLA and TCR-CMV co-occurrence, with a repertoire-size bias correction applied to TCR pairs. To estimate false discovery rates, a later analysis permuted the HLA or CMV assignments 20 times. A later analysis grouped co-occurring TCRs with DBSCAN, adding TCRdist sequence similarity when clustering within HLA-allele-positive subsets. Repertoires with fewer than 30,000 or more than 120,000 public chains were left out of co-occurrence clustering, as were roughly five repertoires with anomalous nucleotide sharing. This is the immuneACCESS table as TCRdb keeps it, with only in-frame sequences that have V and J called. A part of the clones is gone; compared with another copy, unresolved V genes explain less than half, and the rest is unexplained. The V and J calls and the clone size are those of that table, but D and trimming were determined from the DNA. The sample table shows fewer than 250,000 clones, and 75% are seen once. Of the sample, about 1.9% is held by the ten largest clones.

The full study reports these points: The authors suggested that the approach could potentially be extended to other disease states and immunological phenotypes. A later analysis found that TCR association rates varied across HLA loci, with DRB1 alleles showing the most associated TCRs and HLA-C alleles the fewest. In vitro tests confirmed that a few of the cytomegalovirus-associated TCR beta chains recognize cytomegalovirus antigens. Immune exposure information for the cohort was limited to CMV serostatus. A further reported finding was that TCR beta sequences accurately predicted the HLA-A and HLA-B alleles for most subjects in the first cohort. Linkage disequilibrium might explain the correlated functional status among segregating V segments, but an unknown experimental factor could not be ruled out. Most TCR sequences were seen in very few donors, while some public TCRs were found in many individuals. Broadly in line with IMGT annotations, most TCR beta V segments showed up in productive rearrangements about 90% or about 30% of the time in an earlier analysis of a few hundred of the donors. The classifier was reported to diagnose cytomegalovirus status with high specificity and sensitivity in both the original cohort and the validation cohort. In a later analysis, most CMV-associated TCR beta chains were found to appear HLA-restricted, with HLA associations seemingly driven largely by CMV exposure. The earlier analysis of some 560 of the donors excluded some 15 rarely observed V segments, including chromosome 9 orphons, because counts were too low. In the study, roughly 160 TCR beta chains were listed as associated with cytomegalovirus. In a later analysis, some 17,000 TCR beta sequences were associated with specific HLA alleles at a false discovery rate of 0.05. Some IMGT-functional V segments, including TRBV6-2 and TRBV6-3, could not be distinguished by the 87-base-pair reads and were therefore excluded. When HLA alleles, especially DR and DQ, strongly co-occurred, attributing TCR associations to individual alleles was difficult. In this cohort, only TCR beta chains were sequenced, and detectable features were limited by the absence of alpha or paired-chain data. A later analysis found that HLA-associated TCR beta chains were more clonally expanded and had lower generation probabilities than equally common non-associated chains. In a later genetic analysis, fewer N-insertions in productive TCRs were reported among donors in an Asian-associated ancestry cluster than the roughly 640-donor mean. A cluster of highly shared sequence variants was judged likely to be a technical artifact of the sequencing pipeline. The presence/absence analyses assumed that sequencing depth was roughly uniform across donors, and that assumption may not be true. Because some donors lacked HLA typing at each locus, the association tests relied only on the typed subset. According to a later analysis, parvovirus B19, influenza, CMV and Epstein-Barr virus appeared linked to several top co-occurrence clusters. An association between a missense DCLRE1C variant and V-gene and J-gene trimming of TCR beta chains was found in a later genetic analysis and replicated in an independent cohort.

This clone appeared a single time. Its specific antigen is unknown. It has no much larger one-base neighbor in the sample; base qualities were not kept. In total, roughly 670 healthy bone marrow donors made up the cohort. Cohort members were all nominally healthy when sampled, although unrecorded immune exposures were likely present. The donor was CMV seronegative and was included in the group of several hundred seronegative cohort members. A peripheral blood sample was collected from each donor, and TCR beta sequencing was performed on peripheral blood mononuclear cells. Genomic DNA extraction from the blood cell samples was performed with the Qiagen DNeasy Blood Extraction Kit. The CDR3 runs 21 residues from the cysteine to the phenylalanine. Only CDR3 DNA remains: 63 bases, in frame from the first base. Taken from the germline V gene (reference sequence), the CDR1 and CDR2 loops are GTSNPN and SVGIG. V ends up 0 bases short and J 4 bases short, with an unmatched junction base count of 15.

The sequence is built from TRBV30 and TRBJ2-1, with 16 bases in between that match TRBD2. The TCR was taken from a woman aged 25 to 45 in good health and CMV-seronegative. Sample: PBMCs. The CDR3 in this case is CAWSVIPGLAGGPMKYNEQFF. The nucleotide sequence reads as follows: TGTGCCTGGAGTGTTATTCCGGGACTAGCGGGAGGGCCTATGAAGTACAATGAGCAGTTCTTC.